This entry lists 22 T cell receptor beta chains sequenced from one sample in a study of human T cells and chemical hapten exposure. Time point in this sample: patch test 1, 2 weeks after DPC sensitization. The treatment here: therapeutic diphenylcyclopropenone sensitization with weekly scalp DPC. A single record per CDR3 protein comes from TCRdb applying MiXCR to the RACE reads. The repertoire holds approximately 49,000 distinct CDR3 sequences, with approximately 9.1% as singletons. The source material was whole blood, sampled in connection with sensitization to the hapten diphenylcyclopropenone (DPC). These receptors originate from a woman aged 45-60 years with alopecia areata. Some clones in this sample may be carry-over from other donors' samples.

This clonotype was seen many times. The chain combines TRBV5-5 with TRBJ1-1; 8 bases are shared with TRBD1. Trimming at V came to 1 base and at J to 10 bases, leaving 12 bases not matched to a gene. The CDR3 is made up of 15 amino acids. In germline, CDR1 is SGHKS, CDR2 YYEKEE (reference sequence). The CDR3 sequence is CASSLLTGVVKRAFF. The CDR3 coding sequence is TGTGCCAGCAGCTTGTTGACAGGGGTGGTAAAGCGAGCTTTCTTT. Looking up the rest from reference TRBV5-5 and TRBJ1-1 gives the full variable domain: DAGVTQSPTHLIKTRGQQVTLRCSPISGHKSVSWYQQVLGQGPQFIFQYYEKEERGRGNFPDRFSARQFPNYSSELNVNALLLGDSALYLCASSLLTGVVKRAFFGQGTRLTVV.

The chain joins TRBV2 to TRBJ2-7, with D unclear. The CDR3 has 15 amino acids. V lost 3 bases and J 0 bases, leaving 12 bases between the germline ends. Germline CDR1 SNHLY, CDR2 FYNNEI. As DNA, the CDR3 is TGTGCCAGCAGTGATGTACTCCCGTCCTCCTACGAGCAGTACTTC. Protein product: CASSDVLPSSYEQYF.

This clonotype was seen repeatedly, ten times or more. This sequence joins TRBV5-5 and TRBJ2-2; 10 nucleotides match TRBD1. This CDR3 has 16 residues. V was clipped by 0 bases and J by 5 bases; unmatched bases: 4. The germline V gene encodes CDR1 SGHKS and CDR2 YYEKEE (reference sequence). The DNA of the CDR3 is TGTGCCAGCAGCTTGGCCGGGACAGGGGTGACCGGGGAGCTGTTTTTT. This encodes CASSLAGTGVTGELFF. The complete variable domain, with remaining parts taken from reference TRBV5-5 and TRBJ2-2, reads DAGVTQSPTHLIKTRGQQVTLRCSPISGHKSVSWYQQVLGQGPQFIFQYYEKEERGRGNFPDRFSARQFPNYSSELNVNALLLGDSALYLCASSLAGTGVTGELFFGEGSRLTVL.

This clonotype was detected ten times or more. The chain combines TRBV19 with TRBJ1-5; TRBD1 matches at 11 bases. The junction had 4 bases not matched to a gene; V was cut back by 6 bases and J by 6 bases. CDR1 and CDR2 (germline): LNHDA, SQIVND (reference sequence). The CDR3 loop spans 14 amino acids. CDR3 coding DNA: TGTGCCAGTAGAGGGACAGGGGGTCTTCAGCCCCAGCATTTT. Translation: CASRGTGGLQPQHF.

The rearrangement links TRBV30 to TRBJ1-4; D not certain. This CDR3 is built from 15 residues. V dropped 3 bases and J dropped 6 bases, with 17 bases sitting between them. Germline CDR1 reads GTSNPN; CDR2 reads SVGIG (reference sequence). The CDR3 DNA follows: TGTGCCTGGAGCCTGAGCCACGCGGGGTATGAAAAACTGTTTTTT. This translates into CAWSLSHAGYEKLFF.

This clonotype was observed a handful of times. This rearrangement joins TRBV11-2 to TRBJ1-1; 9 bases align to TRBD1. V was clipped by 6 bases and J by 8 bases; unmatched bases: 10. The CDR3 is 14 amino acids. CDR1 is SGHAT and CDR2 is FQNNGV in the germline V gene. The CDR3 loop is CASRHFGTGWEAFF. DNA of the CDR3: TGTGCCAGCAGACATTTTGGGACAGGGTGGGAAGCTTTCTTT.

This clonotype was seen a few times. V gene TRBV19 combines with J gene TRBJ1-2; 10 nucleotides agree with TRBD1. V trimming: 7 bases; J trimming: 2 bases; junction bases outside the gene matches: 13. The CDR3 is 17 residues long. Germline CDR1 and CDR2: LNHDA and SQIVND (reference sequence). The CDR3 region is CASTSGTGVRLNYGYTF. The CDR3 region has the DNA TGTGCCAGTACCTCCGGGACAGGGGTTCGCCTCAACTATGGCTACACCTTC. Based on the CDR3 plus reference TRBV19 and TRBJ1-2, the full variable domain is DGGITQSPKYLFRKEGQNVTLSCEQNLNHDAMYWYRQDPGQGLRLIYYSQIVNDFQKGDIAEGYSVSREKKESFPLTVTSAQKNPTAFYLCASTSGTGVRLNYGYTFGSGTRLTVV.

In this sample, this clonotype turned up many times. This chain links TRBV5-5 with TRBJ1-4; D gene uncertain. Per the germline V gene, CDR1 is SGHKS and CDR2 is YYEKEE (reference sequence). V was pared by 0 bases and J by 4 bases, with 7 bases between. The CDR3 totals 14 residues. The CDR3 DNA reads TGTGCCAGCAGCTTGGACAGCTATAATGAAAAACTGTTTTTT. This translates into CASSLDSYNEKLFF.

In its sample, this clonotype was seen a few times. The CDR3: CASSYTVKTYEQYF. CDR3 nucleotide sequence: TGTGCCAGCAGTTACACCGTGAAAACCTACGAGCAGTACTTC. This chain links TRBV6-2 or TRBV6-3 with TRBJ2-7; D call uncertain. The CDR3 spans 14 residues. Trimming pared 2 bases from V and 2 bases from J, leaving 10 bases between. Germline V gene sequence: CDR1 MNHEY, CDR2 SVGEGT.

This clonotype was seen ten or more times. The chain combines TRBV4-3 with TRBJ1-2; D gene uncertain. Germline-derived CDR1 and CDR2 are LGHNA and YSLEER. The CDR3 is 14 residues long. Trimming took 0 bases from V and 2 from J, leaving 7 bases between them. CDR3 nucleotide sequence: TGCGCCAGCAGCCAAGATCTTTTGAACTATGGCTACACCTTC. It codes for CASSQDLLNYGYTF.

This clonotype was counted ten times or more. This rearrangement joins TRBV6-6 to TRBJ1-1; D is uncertain. The CDR3 length is 13 residues. Germline values: CDR1 MNHNY, CDR2 SVGAGI (reference sequence). V was pared by 4 bases and J by 5 bases, with 11 bases between. CDR3 loop: CASSFQASTEAFF. CDR3 in DNA: TGTGCCAGCAGTTTTCAGGCGTCAACTGAAGCTTTCTTT.

This chain connects TRBV4-2 to TRBJ1-1; D remains unclear. This CDR3 spans 13 amino acids. Germline V CDR1 and CDR2: LGHNA, YNFKEQ. Trimming shortened V by 1 base and J by 8 bases, and 11 bases separated the two germline ends. The DNA of the CDR3 is TGTGCCAGCAGCCAAGGGACGGGCGGGGAAGCTTTCTTT. This encodes CASSQGTGGEAFF.

There are many counts of this clonotype. V and J are TRBV29-1 and TRBJ2-5, with 8 positions matching TRBD1. V was pared by 5 bases and J by 1 base, with 0 bases of the junction left unmatched. Germline CDR1 is SQVTM and CDR2 is ANQGSEA. CDR3 length: 12 amino acids. The CDR3 protein is CSVTGGQETQYF. The DNA for the CDR3 is TGCAGCGTTACAGGGGGCCAAGAGACCCAGTACTTC.

This clonotype was counted at least ten times. The chain recombines TRBV20-1 with TRBJ1-5; no definite D call. Germline CDR1 and CDR2: DFQATT and SNEGSKA (reference sequence). The CDR3 is 12 residues long. Trimming removed 0 bases at V and 4 bases at J, with 4 bases between. CDR3 region: CSAREANQPQHF. CDR3 coding DNA: TGCAGTGCTAGAGAGGCAAATCAGCCCCAGCATTTT.

This clonotype was seen many times. V and J are TRBV29-1 and TRBJ2-1, with unresolved D. Trimming took 1 base from V and 7 from J, leaving 5 bases between them. The germline V gene encodes CDR1 SQVTM and CDR2 ANQGSEA. The CDR3 totals 11 residues. CDR3 sequence reads: CSVEVTNEQFF. CDR3 nucleotides: TGCAGCGTTGAAGTGACTAATGAGCAGTTCTTC.

V and J are TRBV20-1 and TRBJ2-5, with 9 bases lining up with TRBD2. V lost 2 bases to trimming and J lost 7 bases; unmatched junction nucleotides: 5. From germline, CDR1 is DFQATT and CDR2 SNEGSKA (reference sequence). The CDR3 has 13 amino acids. The DNA for the CDR3 is TGCAGTGCTAGAACTAGCGGGCCGTCGACCCAGTACTTC. Residues: CSARTSGPSTQYF.

This clonotype showed up many times. The chain combines TRBV27 with TRBJ2-3; 7 bases are a match to TRBD2. V was pared by 5 bases and J by 2 bases, with 16 bases of the junction left unmatched. The germline V gene has CDR1 MNHEY and CDR2 SMNVEV (reference sequence). This CDR3 is built from 18 residues. The CDR3 sequence is CASSHLNRGGTNTDTQYF. The CDR3 region has the DNA TGTGCCAGCAGTCACCTCAATAGGGGCGGGACTAACACAGATACGCAGTATTTT.

This clonotype was recorded many times. This chain links TRBV7-8 with TRBJ1-4, with TRBD1 as a possible D gene (5 bases). CDR3 size: 15 residues. Trimming cost V 2 bases and J 7 bases, with 14 bases left between them. Looked up from germline, CDR1 is SGHVS and CDR2 is FQNEAQ. CDR3 nucleotide sequence: TGTGCCAGCAGCTTAAATGGGCAGGGAGGTGAAAAACTGTTTTTT. Translating gives CASSLNGQGGEKLFF.

This clonotype occurred many times. The rearrangement joins TRBV20-1 to TRBJ2-5; TRBD2 agrees at 7 bases. In germline, CDR1 is DFQATT, CDR2 SNEGSKA (reference sequence). The CDR3 consists of 13 residues. Germline trimming cut 7 bases from V and 4 bases from J; bases unmatched to any gene: 9. The DNA for the CDR3 is TGCAGTGGTATGGACTTAGCGGGAGAGACCCAGTACTTC. It yields the protein CSGMDLAGETQYF.

Ten or more counts support this clonotype. The chain joins TRBV7-7 to TRBJ2-2; TRBD1 matches 7 bases. V lost 4 bases, J lost 4 bases, and 15 bases stayed unmatched. Germline assignment: CDR1 SSHAT and CDR2 FNYEAQ (reference sequence). CDR3 length: 18 amino acids. In DNA form, the CDR3 reads TGTGCCAGCAGCTCGATAGGAACAGGGGCCTCGCCCACCGGGGAGCTGTTTTTT. This sequence encodes CASSSIGTGASPTGELFF.

The CDR3 DNA sequence: TGTGCCAGCAGCCGGGGCCAGGGTATTAGCGAGCAGTACTTC. Its translation is CASSRGQGISEQYF. The genes are TRBV28 and TRBJ2-7; either TRBD1 or TRBD2 may supply D (5 bases each). This CDR3 is 14 amino acids long. Looked up from germline, CDR1 is MDHEN and CDR2 is SYDVKM. V dropped 6 bases and J dropped 6 bases, with 18 bases sitting between them.

In DNA, the CDR3 is TGTGCCAGCACAGGTTCCAATCAGCCCCAGCATTTT. Translated, it gives CASTGSNQPQHF. The chain combines TRBV2 with TRBJ1-5; the D is unclear. The germline V gene has CDR1 SNHLY and CDR2 FYNNEI. With 7 bases removed from V and 3 bases from J, the gap between germline ends came to 7 bases. This CDR3 region has 12 residues.